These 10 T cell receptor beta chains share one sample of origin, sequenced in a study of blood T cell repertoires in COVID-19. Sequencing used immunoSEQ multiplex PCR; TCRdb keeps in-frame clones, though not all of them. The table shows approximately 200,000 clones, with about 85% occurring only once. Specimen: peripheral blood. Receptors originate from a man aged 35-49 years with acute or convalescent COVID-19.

The DNA of the CDR3 is TGTGCCAGCACCGGCGGGAATTCACCCCTCCACTTT. Residues: CASTGGNSPLHF. The rearrangement uses TRBV7-9 and TRBJ1-6; D is undetermined. CDR3 length equals 12 residues. V shed 7 bases and J shed 7 bases, with 8 bases lying between them. Germline CDR1 SEHNR, CDR2 FQNEAQ (reference sequence).

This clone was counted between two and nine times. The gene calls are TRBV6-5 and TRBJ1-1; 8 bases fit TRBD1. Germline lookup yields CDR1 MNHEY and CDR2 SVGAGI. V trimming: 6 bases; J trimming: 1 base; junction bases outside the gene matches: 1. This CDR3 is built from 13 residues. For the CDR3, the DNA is TGTGCCAGCAGCGGACAGGGGAACACTGAAGCTTTCTTT. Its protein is CASSGQGNTEAFF.

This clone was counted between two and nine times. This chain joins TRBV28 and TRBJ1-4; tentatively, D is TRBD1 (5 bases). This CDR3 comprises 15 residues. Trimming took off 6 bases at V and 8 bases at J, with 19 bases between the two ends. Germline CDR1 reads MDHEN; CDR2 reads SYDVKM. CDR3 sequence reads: CASSSPGRVEEKLFF. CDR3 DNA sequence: TGTGCCAGCAGCTCCCCCGGCAGGGTAGAGGAAAAACTGTTTTTT.

DNA for the CDR3: TGTGCCAGCAGCCAACGCCGTACTCGGGATCAGCCCCAGCATTTT. Translating gives CASSQRRTRDQPQHF. V usage is TRBV3-1 (or the pseudogene TRBV3-2) and J usage is TRBJ1-5; D unclear. The CDR3 consists of 15 residues. Looked up from germline, CDR1 is LGHDT and CDR2 is YNNKEL (reference sequence). The ends were cut back, 2 bases at V and 5 bases at J, with 13 bases in the middle.

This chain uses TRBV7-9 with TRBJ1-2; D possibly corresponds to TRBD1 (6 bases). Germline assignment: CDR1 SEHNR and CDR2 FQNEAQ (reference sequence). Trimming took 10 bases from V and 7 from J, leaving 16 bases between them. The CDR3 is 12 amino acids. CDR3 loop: CATRTEKGGYTF. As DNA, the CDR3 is TGTGCCACCCGGACAGAGAAAGGTGGCTACACCTTC.

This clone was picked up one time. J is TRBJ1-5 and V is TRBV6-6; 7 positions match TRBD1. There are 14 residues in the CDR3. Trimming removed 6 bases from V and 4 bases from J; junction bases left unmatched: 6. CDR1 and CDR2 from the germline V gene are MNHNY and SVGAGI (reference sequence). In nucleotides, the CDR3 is TGTGCCAGCAGCCCCGACAGGGCTAATCAGCCCCAGCATTTT. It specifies CASSPDRANQPQHF.

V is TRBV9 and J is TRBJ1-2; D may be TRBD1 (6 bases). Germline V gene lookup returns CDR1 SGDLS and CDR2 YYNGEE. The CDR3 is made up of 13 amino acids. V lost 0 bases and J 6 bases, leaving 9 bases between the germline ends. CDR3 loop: CASSVGGPDGYTF. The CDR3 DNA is TGTGCCAGCAGCGTAGGGGGGCCGGATGGCTACACCTTC.

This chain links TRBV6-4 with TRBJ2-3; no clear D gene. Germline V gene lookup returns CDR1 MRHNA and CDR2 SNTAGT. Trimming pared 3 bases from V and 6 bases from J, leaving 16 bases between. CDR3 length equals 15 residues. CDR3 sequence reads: CASSERASASDTQYF. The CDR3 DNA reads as TGTGCCAGCAGTGAGAGAGCCTCCGCCTCCGATACGCAGTATTTT.

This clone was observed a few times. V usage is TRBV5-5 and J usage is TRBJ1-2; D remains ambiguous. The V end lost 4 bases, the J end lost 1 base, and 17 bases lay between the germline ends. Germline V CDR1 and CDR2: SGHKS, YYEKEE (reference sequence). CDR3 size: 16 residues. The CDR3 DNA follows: TGTGCCAGCAGCCCGATGGGTGGGGAGGGTAACTATGGCTACACCTTC. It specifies CASSPMGGEGNYGYTF.

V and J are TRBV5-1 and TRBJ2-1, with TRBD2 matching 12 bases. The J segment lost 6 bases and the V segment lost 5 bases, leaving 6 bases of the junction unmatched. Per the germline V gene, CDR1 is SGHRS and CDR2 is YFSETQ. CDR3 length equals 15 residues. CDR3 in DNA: TGCGCCAGCAGACCCCTAGCGGGGGGGCTCAATGAGCAGTTCTTC. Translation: CASRPLAGGLNEQFF.